The TCR beta chain described here comes from a study of CD8+CD57+ T cells in acquired aplastic anemia (dated by TCRdb to the late 2010s). As for the study more broadly: A mean of 3.2 ug of DNA, ranging from roughly 0.19 to 30 ug, was extracted from sorted CD4+ and CD8+ cells. Healthy donor samples averaged roughly 10 million reads for CD4+ and approximately 11 million for CD8+ cells. The research as a whole found: Around 31 CD8+ CDR3 sequences were shared between patients and controls but appeared highly expressed in patients and within their immunodominant clones. Patients and healthy controls showed no significant difference in CD8+ Simpson's diversity (P=0.060).

This clonotype was observed at least ten times. Its recognized antigen is unknown. Base qualities were left out, and no much larger clone turns up one base away. TCR beta VDJ combination and CDR3 sequence profiling used genomic DNA as the template. An Illumina HiSeq 2000 was the platform used for TCR repertoire sequencing. The published analysis was carried out like this. Repertoire assessment relied on Simpson's diversity index, CDR3 size and DJ length profiles, and TRBV/TRBJ rearrangement plots. The immunodominant clone was defined as the most abundant DNA sequence in deep sequencing data. CDR3 amino acid sequences were screened for sharing across subjects and were compared with published repertoires and the VDJdb database. TCRdb redid the processing of the public reads, applying fastp at Q25 and MiXCR, and retained in-frame beta chains. Rows with a matching CDR3 protein are joined into one entry that keeps the most common DNA and genes. These V and J calls originate from TCRdb's pipeline instead of the authors' own analysis. The table for this sample lists about 170,000 distinct CDR3 sequences; roughly 63% of them were counted only once. The ten largest clones represent less than 55% of the sample.

TCR repertoires of sorted CD4+ and CD8+ blood T cells from severe aplastic anemia patients and healthy subjects were deep-sequenced in the study. Ficoll-Paque density gradient centrifugation was used to isolate peripheral blood mononuclear cells. CD4+ and CD8+ T cells were sorted by FACS or magnetic beads before DNA extraction. From its cysteine to its phenylalanine, the CDR3 spans 19 amino acids. Only the CDR3 portion is preserved as DNA: 57 bases, with reading frame beginning at the first base. In the germline V gene (reference sequence), CDR1 corresponds to DFQATT and CDR2 to SNEGSKA. Ends trimmed: V by 5 bases, J by 2 bases; bases unmatched to a gene: 19.

The sequence was collected from a human donor in good health. The rearrangement joined TRBV20-1 to TRBJ2-3, and 10 junction bases match TRBD1. The sample was sorted CD4+, CD8+, or CD8+CD57+ T cells (not recorded which) from PBMCs. The DNA sequence is given as TGCAGTGCTCGAGGACAGGGGGAATCTCGCCCACCCCCCACAGATACGCAGTATTTT. It is translated as CSARGQGESRPPPTDTQYF.